The source of this TCR beta chain is a study of cytomegalovirus exposure and HLA in healthy donors. On the study more broadly: Counted in an early data release were approximately 85 million unique TCRs from HLA-typed donors.

Primers included in the PCR were 60 Vbeta and 13 Jbeta primers. Using immunoSEQ multiplex PCR, the repertoire was profiled, and TCRdb retains in-frame clones only, with some absent. This table has more than 80,000 clones, 65% to 80% appearing once. This clonotype originated in a woman aged 70-85 years in good health and CMV-seropositive. Sequencing was carried out using PBMCs.

The CDR3 nucleotides read TGTGCCAGCAGCACGCGCCGGGACAGGGGGCCCGCTAACTATGGCTACACCTTC. Amino acids: CASSTRRDRGPANYGYTF. V is TRBV11-2 and J is TRBJ1-2, with 12 bases lining up with TRBD1. V lost 5 bases, J lost 0 bases, and 10 bases stayed unmatched. Germline V gives CDR1 SGHAT, CDR2 FQNNGV. The CDR3 sequence is 18 residues long.